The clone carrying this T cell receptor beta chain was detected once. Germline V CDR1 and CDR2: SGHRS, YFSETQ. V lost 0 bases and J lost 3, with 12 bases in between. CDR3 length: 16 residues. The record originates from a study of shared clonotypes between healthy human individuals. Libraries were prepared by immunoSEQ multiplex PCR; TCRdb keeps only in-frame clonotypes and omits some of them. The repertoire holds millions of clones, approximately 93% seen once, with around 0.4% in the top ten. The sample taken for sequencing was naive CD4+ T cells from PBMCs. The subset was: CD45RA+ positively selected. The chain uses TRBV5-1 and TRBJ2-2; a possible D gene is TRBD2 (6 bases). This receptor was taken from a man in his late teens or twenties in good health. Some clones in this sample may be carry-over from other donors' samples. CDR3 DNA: TGCGCCAGCAGCTTGGAGGGGACTCCCTACACCGGGGAGCTGTTTTTT. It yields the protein CASSLEGTPYTGELFF.